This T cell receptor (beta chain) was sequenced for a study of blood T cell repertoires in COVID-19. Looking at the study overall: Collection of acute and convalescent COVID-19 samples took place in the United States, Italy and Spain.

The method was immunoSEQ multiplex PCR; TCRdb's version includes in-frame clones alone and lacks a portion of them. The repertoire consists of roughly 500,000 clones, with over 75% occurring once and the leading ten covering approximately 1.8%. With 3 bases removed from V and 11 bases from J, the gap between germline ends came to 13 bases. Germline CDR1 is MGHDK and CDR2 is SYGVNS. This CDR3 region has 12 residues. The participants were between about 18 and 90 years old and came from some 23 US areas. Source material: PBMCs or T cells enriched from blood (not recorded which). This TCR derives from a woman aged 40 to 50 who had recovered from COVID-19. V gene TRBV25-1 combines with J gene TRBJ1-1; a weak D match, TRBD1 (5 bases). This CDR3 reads CASSDRGAVAFF. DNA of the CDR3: TGTGCCAGCAGTGATAGGGGCGCGGTGGCTTTCTTT.